One sample yielded the 21 T cell receptor beta chains listed below, sequenced in a study of blood T cell repertoires in COVID-19. Only in-frame clones appear in the TCRdb table, and some are missing; sequencing was by immunoSEQ multiplex PCR. The sample lists 150,000 to 200,000 clones, about 85% seen once, with 3% to 3.5% in the top ten. Source material: peripheral blood. These TCRs come from a human donor with acute or convalescent COVID-19. The donor label of this sample is uncertain.

On this clone: One end of the junction varies from germline; a read error may be responsible. The chain has TRBV27 and TRBJ1-1; 7 bases line up with TRBD1. Germline CDR1 reads MNHEY; CDR2 reads SMNVEV (reference sequence). The CDR3 runs 13 residues. CDR3 in amino acids: CASTPTGNTETFF. CDR3 nucleotide sequence: TGTGCCAGCACCCCGACAGGGAACACTGAAACTTTCTTT.

The chain has TRBV5-4 and TRBJ2-3; D may be TRBD2 (6 bases). The germline CDR1 and CDR2 sequences are SGHNT and YYREEE (reference sequence). The CDR3 contains 16 residues. V was cut by 5 bases and J by 1 base, with 17 bases left in between. The chain's CDR3 is CASRGPWERGTDTQYF. The CDR3 DNA is TGTGCCAGCAGGGGCCCTTGGGAGCGGGGCACAGATACGCAGTATTTT.

The CDR3 DNA sequence: TGTGCCAGTAGTGTCGGACTACCATCCTACGAGCAGTACTTC. This translates into CASSVGLPSYEQYF. The gene calls are TRBV19 and TRBJ2-7, with a weak D call TRBD2 (6 bases). Trimming cost V 5 bases and J 1 base, with 12 bases left between them. The germline CDR1 and CDR2 sequences are LNHDA and SQIVND (reference sequence). This CDR3 comprises 14 residues. The variable domain in full, with the rest retrieved from reference TRBV19 and TRBJ2-7, is DGGITQSPKYLFRKEGQNVTLSCEQNLNHDAMYWYRQDPGQGLRLIYYSQIVNDFQKGDIAEGYSVSREKKESFPLTVTSAQKNPTAFYLCASSVGLPSYEQYFGPGTRLTVT.

V gene TRBV2 combines with J gene TRBJ1-6, with a possible D match to TRBD1 (6 bases). Germline V CDR1 and CDR2: SNHLY, FYNNEI. Trimming cost V 3 bases and J 5 bases, with 11 bases left between them. The CDR3 length is 15 residues. The CDR3 region is CASSDSNRDNSPLHF. In nucleotides, the CDR3 is TGTGCCAGCAGTGATTCGAACAGGGATAATTCACCCCTCCACTTT.

This clone was seen a single time. This sequence joins TRBV29-1 and TRBJ2-3, with a weak D call TRBD1 (6 bases). CDR1 and CDR2 from the germline V gene are SQVTM and ANQGSEA. This CDR3 comprises 16 residues. V was shortened by 4 bases and J by 3 bases, with 20 bases between the two germline ends. CDR3: CSVGRDGTSPTDTQYF. In nucleotides, the CDR3 is TGCAGCGTTGGCCGGGACGGGACAAGTCCTACAGATACGCAGTATTTT.

The chain recombines TRBV15 with TRBJ1-1, with a weak D call TRBD1 (6 bases). The CDR3 length is 16 residues. Germline V lookup: CDR1 LNHNV, CDR2 YYDKDF (reference sequence). V lost 2 bases and J 3 bases, leaving 16 bases between the germline ends. DNA for the CDR3: TGTGCCACCAGCAGACAATCTACAGGGAGGGACACTGAAGCTTTCTTT. Amino acids: CATSRQSTGRDTEAFF.

V gene TRBV5-1 combines with J gene TRBJ1-2, with 9 bases fitting TRBD1. The CDR3 contains 14 residues. Germline CDR1 is SGHRS and CDR2 is YFSETQ. With 4 bases clipped from V and 5 bases from J, the junction kept 6 bases outside the gene matches. CDR3: CASSPRTGEYGYTF. CDR3 nucleotides: TGCGCCAGCAGCCCACGGACAGGGGAATATGGCTACACCTTC.

This chain connects TRBV20-1 to TRBJ1-5; D is unclear. V gave up 3 bases and J gave up 7 bases, with 13 bases separating them. CDR1 is DFQATT and CDR2 is SNEGSKA in the germline V gene (reference sequence). The CDR3 consists of 13 residues. This CDR3 reads CSASQQQNQPQHF. The CDR3 DNA follows: TGCAGTGCTAGTCAGCAACAGAACCAGCCCCAGCATTTT.

V gene TRBV7-3 combines with J gene TRBJ2-5; D is possibly TRBD2 (6 bases). Germline V CDR1 and CDR2: SGHTA, FQGTGA. The V end lost 4 bases, the J end lost 5 bases, and 11 bases lay between the germline ends. This CDR3 contains 13 residues. The CDR3 DNA sequence: TGTGCCAGCAGCTCCGGACTATTTGAGACCCAGTACTTC. Translation gives CASSSGLFETQYF.

CDR3 sequence: CAWSARPDRMGEKLFF. The DNA for the CDR3 is TGTGCCTGGAGTGCCCGCCCGGACAGGATGGGCGAAAAACTGTTTTTT. The genes are TRBV30 and TRBJ1-4; 7 bases fit TRBD1. CDR1 is GTSNPN and CDR2 is SVGIG in the germline V gene (reference sequence). The J segment lost 8 bases and the V segment lost 1 base, leaving 13 bases of the junction unmatched. CDR3 length: 16 amino acids.

This chain uses TRBV10-3 with TRBJ1-6; D might be TRBD1 (5 bases). CDR3 size: 13 residues. Trimming stripped 4 bases from V and 8 bases from J, with 9 bases between. Germline loops: CDR1 ENHRY, CDR2 SYGVKD. CDR3 sequence (DNA): TGTGCCATCAGTGCCCGGGACTATTCACCCCTCCACTTT. It encodes CAISARDYSPLHF.

The rearrangement uses TRBV29-1 and TRBJ1-2, with a tentative D call TRBD1 (6 bases). The germline V and J ends were trimmed by 7 bases and 3 bases, with 12 bases remaining between them. The CDR3 spans 12 residues. CDR1 and CDR2 from the germline V gene are SQVTM and ANQGSEA. The CDR3 DNA reads as TGCAGCGCTCGGGACAACCACTATGGCTACACCTTC. It translates to CSARDNHYGYTF.

The gene calls are TRBV14 and TRBJ1-4; the D is unclear. Germline values: CDR1 SGHDN, CDR2 FVKESK. V was cut by 2 bases and J by 0 bases, with 7 bases left in between. The CDR3 runs to 15 residues. The CDR3 DNA reads TGTGCCAGCAGCCAATACAAAGCAACTAATGAAAAACTGTTTTTT. This codes for CASSQYKATNEKLFF.

The chain uses TRBV7-9 and TRBJ2-3; D possibly corresponds to TRBD2 (5 bases). Germline CDR1 reads SEHNR; CDR2 reads FQNEAQ (reference sequence). The CDR3 is made up of 15 amino acids. Trimming cost V 0 bases and J 6 bases, with 13 bases left between them. The CDR3 DNA reads TGTGCCAGCAGCTTAGCGCGGGTACCGGCGGATACGCAGTATTTT. Translating gives CASSLARVPADTQYF. The variable domain in full, completed from reference TRBV7-9 and TRBJ2-3, reads DTGVSQNPRHKITKRGQNVTFRCDPISEHNRLYWYRQTLGQGPEFLTYFQNEAQLEKSRLLSDRFSAERPKGSFSTLEIQRTEQGDSAMYLCASSLARVPADTQYFGPGTRLTVL.

This chain links TRBV12-1 with TRBJ2-7; TRBD1, the table's D call, lacks a check against the DNA. TRBV12-1 is given as a pseudogene. There are 12 residues in the CDR3. The CDR3 region is CASSHLRTGQYF. DNA of the CDR3: TGTGCCAGCAGTCACCTACGGACAGGGCAGTACTTC.

This rearrangement joins TRBV19 to TRBJ1-5; the match to TRBD1 covers 8 bases. Germline loops: CDR1 LNHDA, CDR2 SQIVND (reference sequence). This CDR3 is built from 18 residues. V gave up 8 bases and J gave up 0 bases; unmatched junction bases: 15. CDR3 protein: CASADRAYRLYSNQPQHF. In DNA form, the CDR3 reads TGTGCCAGTGCGGACAGGGCGTATCGGCTTTATAGCAATCAGCCCCAGCATTTT.

The chain links TRBV7-2 to TRBJ1-1; TRBD1 matches 8 bases. Per the germline V gene, CDR1 is SGHTA and CDR2 is FQGNSA. This CDR3 has 14 residues. Losses at the gene ends were 5 bases for V and 5 bases for J; bases not matched to a gene: 7. In DNA form, the CDR3 reads TGTGCCAGCAGCGGACAGGGAGTCGGGACTGAAGCTTTCTTT. Translation: CASSGQGVGTEAFF.

The chain carries TRBV7-2 and TRBJ2-2; maybe TRBD1 (5 bases). The CDR3 has 15 amino acids. Germline CDR1 is SGHTA and CDR2 is FQGNSA. Between the trimmed V and J ends, which lost 5 bases and 1 base, there was a span of 11 bases. CDR3 sequence: CASSLNRRNTGELFF. The CDR3 bases are TGTGCCAGCAGCCTGAACAGGAGGAACACCGGGGAGCTGTTTTTT.

The chain couples TRBV5-4 to TRBJ1-1, with TRBD1 matching 8 bases. The V gene's germline CDR1 is SGHNT and CDR2 YYREEE (reference sequence). This CDR3 spans 15 amino acids. V lost 3 bases, J lost 1 base, and 5 bases stayed unmatched. DNA of the CDR3: TGTGCCAGCAGCTCAGGGGGCCGGGGGAACACTGAAGCTTTCTTT. Translated, it gives CASSSGGRGNTEAFF.

The CDR3 loop reads CASMRASQYNEQFF. CDR3 DNA sequence: TGTGCCAGCATGAGGGCTAGCCAATACAATGAGCAGTTCTTC. The chain combines TRBV6-5 with TRBJ2-1; D possibly corresponds to TRBD2 (5 bases). V was pared by 7 bases and J by 4 bases, with 14 bases between. CDR1 and CDR2 (germline): MNHEY, SVGAGI. The CDR3 covers 14 residues.

The chain recombines TRBV6-5 with TRBJ1-1; the D is unclear. The CDR3 contains 15 residues. Trimming left V 5 bases short and J 0 bases short, with 13 bases between. Germline V gene lookup returns CDR1 MNHEY and CDR2 SVGAGI. The CDR3 spells CASSPPRGMNTEAFF. The CDR3 region has the DNA TGTGCCAGCAGTCCCCCCCGGGGTATGAACACTGAAGCTTTCTTT.